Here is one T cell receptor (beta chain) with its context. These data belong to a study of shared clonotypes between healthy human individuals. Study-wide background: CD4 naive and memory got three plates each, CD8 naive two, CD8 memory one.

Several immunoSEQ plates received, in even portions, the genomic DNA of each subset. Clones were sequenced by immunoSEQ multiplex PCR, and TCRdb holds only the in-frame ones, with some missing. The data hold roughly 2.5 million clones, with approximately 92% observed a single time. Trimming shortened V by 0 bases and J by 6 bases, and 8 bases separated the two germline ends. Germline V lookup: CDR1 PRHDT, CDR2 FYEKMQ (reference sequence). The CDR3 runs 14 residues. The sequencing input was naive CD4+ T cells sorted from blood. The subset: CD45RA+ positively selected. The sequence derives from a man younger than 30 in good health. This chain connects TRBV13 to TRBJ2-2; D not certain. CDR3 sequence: CASSLGQTPGELFF. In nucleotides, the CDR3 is TGTGCCAGCAGCTTAGGACAGACCCCCGGGGAGCTGTTTTTT.